This section outlines one TCR beta chain sequence together with its context. Its antigen is undetermined. Sorting based on CD45RO/CCR7/CD25/CD127/CD95/CD27 separated CD4+ naive, central memory, regulatory and stem cell-like memory cells. The CDR3 is 11 residues long. The V segment lost 8 bases and the J segment 7 bases; nucleotides outside the gene matches: 3. Germline CDR1 reads MNHNY; CDR2 reads SVGAGI (reference sequence). These data originate in a study of beta chain features in type 1 diabetes. Notes on the study in general: Shorter TCRB CDR3s, moderately but significantly so, were found in Type 1 diabetes patients in all four CD4+ subsets. Patients with type 1 diabetes carried fewer insertions and had more deletions at their VDJ junctions.

The isolated RNA, all of it, was reverse transcribed, so expressed TCRB transcripts were what got sequenced. TCRdb's copy holds only in-frame clones and misses some; the assay was immunoSEQ multiplex PCR. This table holds 400,000 or so clones, over 9% found once. The sequenced material came from central memory CD4+ T cells from blood. The receptor was isolated from a man younger than 40 with type 1 diabetes. V is TRBV6-6 and J is TRBJ1-2; 8 bases map to TRBD1. DNA of the CDR3: TGTGCCAGCGACAGGGGTATTGGCTACACCTTC. Protein product: CASDRGIGYTF.